The 30 T cell receptor beta chains listed next were all sequenced from one sample in a study of shared clonotypes between healthy human individuals. The table came from immunoSEQ multiplex PCR; TCRdb's copy has only in-frame clones and leaves some out. The table has under 1,900,000 clones, 98% seen once. Sequencing was carried out using naive CD4+ T cells sorted from blood. As for subset: CD45RA+ positively selected. Receptors originate from a man under 40 in good health.

This clone was counted once. V and J are TRBV5-1 and TRBJ1-2; D not resolved. This CDR3 has 14 residues. The germline gives CDR1 SGHRS, CDR2 YFSETQ. V lost 0 bases, J lost 2 bases, and 8 bases lay in between. In DNA, the CDR3 is TGCGCCAGCAGCTTGGTGCCTGGGAACTATGGCTACACCTTC. Its protein product is CASSLVPGNYGYTF.

The V and J genes are TRBV4-3 and TRBJ2-3; D uncertain. The CDR3 has 13 amino acids. Germline CDR1 and CDR2: LGHNA and YSLEER. V lost 0 bases and J lost 7, with 8 bases in between. The CDR3 DNA reads TGCGCCAGCAGCCAAGATCCGGCCAATACGCAGTATTTT. The encoded protein is CASSQDPANTQYF.

The J gene is TRBJ2-7, the V gene TRBV6-1, with 9 bases that match TRBD1. V lost 1 base, J lost 3 bases, and 7 bases stayed unmatched. The germline V gene encodes CDR1 MNHNS and CDR2 SASEGT. The CDR3 consists of 16 residues. Written as DNA, the CDR3 is TGTGCCAGCAGTGAAGGGATCGGGACAGGGCGCTACGAGCAGTACTTC. Its translation: CASSEGIGTGRYEQYF.

The rearrangement joins TRBV27 to TRBJ2-7; weak D call: TRBD1 (6 bases). The germline V and J ends were trimmed by 6 bases and 1 base, with 16 bases remaining between them. Germline V gene sequence: CDR1 MNHEY, CDR2 SMNVEV (reference sequence). CDR3 length: 15 residues. The CDR3 here is CASRPRQAPSYEQYF. In nucleotides, the CDR3 is TGTGCCAGCAGGCCGAGACAGGCCCCTTCCTACGAGCAGTACTTC.

The V gene is TRBV18, the J gene TRBJ2-2; D not certain. V was shortened by 6 bases and J by 3 bases, with 14 bases between the two germline ends. The CDR3 covers 15 residues. The germline V gene encodes CDR1 KGHSH and CDR2 LQKENI. As DNA, the CDR3 is TGTGCCAGCTCGCAATCCTCAGCGTACACCGGGGAGCTGTTTTTT. It encodes CASSQSSAYTGELFF.

The chain uses TRBV28 and TRBJ1-2, with D hard to call. This CDR3 has 13 residues. The V gene lost 2 bases and the J gene lost 11 bases, with 15 bases spanning the gap. CDR1 and CDR2 from the germline V gene are MDHEN and SYDVKM. CDR3 DNA: TGTGCCAGCAGTTTAGGAGGATTTACCAAATACACCTTC. The encoded protein is CASSLGGFTKYTF.

The chain joins TRBV7-2 to TRBJ2-1; TRBD2 might be the D (5 bases). Germline CDR1 is SGHTA and CDR2 is FQGNSA. Trimming cost V 5 bases and J 4 bases, with 9 bases left between them. The CDR3 runs to 13 residues. CDR3 in DNA: TGTGCCAGCAGCACTAGGGCTTACAATGAGCAGTTCTTC. The encoded protein is CASSTRAYNEQFF.

This chain links TRBV29-1 with TRBJ2-7; weak D call: TRBD2 (6 bases). V was cut by 2 bases and J by 3 bases, with 23 bases left in between. CDR1 and CDR2 (germline): SQVTM, ANQGSEA. The CDR3 covers 17 residues. DNA of the CDR3: TGCAGCGTTGAACAAGGAGGTCTCGGGAGATCAGACTACGAGCAGTACTTC. This translates into CSVEQGGLGRSDYEQYF.

This chain uses TRBV6-5 with TRBJ2-3; D gene ambiguous. This CDR3 contains 15 residues. V lost 4 bases and J lost 1, with 12 bases in between. Looked up from germline, CDR1 is MNHEY and CDR2 is SVGAGI. The CDR3: CASSLLGTGTDTQYF. The CDR3 DNA is TGTGCCAGCAGTTTACTCGGCACCGGCACAGATACGCAGTATTTT.

This sequence joins TRBV18 and TRBJ2-1, with D tentatively TRBD1 or TRBD2 (5 bases each). CDR3 length: 15 amino acids. Germline CDR1 is KGHSH and CDR2 is LQKENI. V lost 1 base and J 2 bases, leaving 9 bases between the germline ends. The CDR3, as DNA: TGTGCCAGCTCACCACGGGACGGGCCCTACAATGAGCAGTTCTTC. It translates to CASSPRDGPYNEQFF. Full variable domain (remainder filled in from reference TRBV18 and TRBJ2-1): NAGVMQNPRHLVRRRGQEARLRCSPMKGHSHVYWYRQLPEEGLKFMVYLQKENIIDESGMPKERFSAEFPKEGPSILRIQQVVRGDSAAYFCASSPRDGPYNEQFFGPGTRLTVL.

The chain combines TRBV5-5 with TRBJ1-2; 11 bases agree with TRBD1. CDR1 SGHKS and CDR2 YYEKEE come from the germline V gene (reference sequence). Unmatched junction bases numbered 15, after V lost 3 bases and J lost 8 bases. The CDR3 is 17 residues long. The CDR3 loop is CASSSAFGDRGTEGYTF. In nucleotides, the CDR3 is TGTGCCAGCAGCTCGGCCTTTGGGGACAGGGGGACAGAGGGCTACACCTTC.

The chain recombines TRBV7-6 with TRBJ1-1; D is ambiguous. The germline V and J ends were trimmed by 5 bases and 0 bases, with 7 bases remaining between them. The germline V gene has CDR1 SGHVS and CDR2 FNYEAQ. This CDR3 contains 13 residues. Written as DNA, the CDR3 is TGTGCCAGCAGCCGAGGATTGAACACTGAAGCTTTCTTT. It translates to CASSRGLNTEAFF. Looking up the rest from reference TRBV7-6 and TRBJ1-1 gives the full variable domain: GAGVSQSPRYKVTKRGQDVALRCDPISGHVSLYWYRQALGQGPEFLTYFNYEAQQDKSGLPNDRFSAERPEGSISTLTIQRTEQRDSAMYRCASSRGLNTEAFFGQGTRLTVV.

J is TRBJ1-2 and V is TRBV9, with 9 positions matching TRBD1. CDR1 and CDR2 from the germline V gene are SGDLS and YYNGEE. The junction had 5 bases not matched to a gene; V was cut back by 3 bases and J by 8 bases. The CDR3 length is 13 residues. For the CDR3, the DNA is TGTGCCAGCAGCGAGCGGACAGGGGAAGGCTACACCTTC. This codes for CASSERTGEGYTF.

This sequence joins TRBV9 and TRBJ2-1; weak D call: TRBD2 (5 bases). The germline V and J ends were trimmed by 4 bases and 0 bases, with 17 bases remaining between them. CDR1 is SGDLS and CDR2 is YYNGEE in the germline V gene. The CDR3 runs to 17 residues. CDR3 amino acids: CASSQDSMPSSYNEQFF. The CDR3 DNA follows: TGTGCCAGCAGCCAGGACTCGATGCCTAGCTCCTACAATGAGCAGTTCTTC.

This chain uses TRBV7-2 with TRBJ2-2; a weak D match, TRBD2 (7 bases). The CDR3 runs to 15 residues. CDR1 is SGHTA and CDR2 is FQGNSA in the germline V gene. Trimming left V 6 bases short and J 7 bases short, with 18 bases between. The CDR3 region is CASRSRGRAVGELFF. Written as DNA, the CDR3 is TGTGCCAGCAGGTCGAGGGGGAGGGCCGTCGGGGAGCTGTTTTTT.

The chain's CDR3 is CASSVGAGDTQYF. The CDR3 DNA is TGCGCCAGCAGCGTGGGGGCTGGAGATACGCAGTATTTT. J is TRBJ2-3 and V is TRBV5-1; a weak D match, TRBD1 (6 bases). The CDR3 consists of 13 residues. Looked up from germline, CDR1 is SGHRS and CDR2 is YFSETQ. With 4 bases removed from V and 5 bases from J, the gap between germline ends came to 11 bases.

The chain combines TRBV7-2 with TRBJ1-2; 7 nucleotides match TRBD1. The ends lost 0 bases at V and 5 bases at J; junction bases unmatched: 12. This CDR3 comprises 17 residues. Germline assignment: CDR1 SGHTA and CDR2 FQGNSA. CDR3 DNA sequence: TGTGCCAGCAGCTTAGCGGGGACAGCCGCCGATTCTTATGGCTACACCTTC. Its protein product is CASSLAGTAADSYGYTF. Full variable domain (rest looked up from reference TRBV7-2 and TRBJ1-2): GAGVSQSPSNKVTEKGKDVELRCDPISGHTALYWYRQSLGQGLEFLIYFQGNSAPDKSGLPSDRFSAERTGGSVSTLTIQRTQQEDSAVYLCASSLAGTAADSYGYTFGSGTRLTVV.

This chain links TRBV4-1 with TRBJ1-4; 7 nucleotides align to TRBD1. V gave up 2 bases and J gave up 6 bases; unmatched junction bases: 3. CDR1 and CDR2 from the germline V gene are MGHRA and YSYEKL. The CDR3 has 14 amino acids. The CDR3 is CASSQPGQHEKLFF. CDR3 sequence (DNA): TGCGCCAGCAGCCAACCGGGACAGCATGAAAAACTGTTTTTT.

This chain connects TRBV7-2 to TRBJ1-1; no firm D call. Trimming left V 5 bases short and J 0 bases short, with 7 bases between. The germline V gene encodes CDR1 SGHTA and CDR2 FQGNSA. CDR3 length: 13 amino acids. CDR3 residues: CASSPAVNTEAFF. The CDR3 nucleotides are TGTGCCAGCAGCCCAGCAGTGAACACTGAAGCTTTCTTT.

The chain joins TRBV7-2 to TRBJ2-3; no clear D. The CDR3 covers 11 residues. Germline values: CDR1 SGHTA, CDR2 FQGNSA. The V end was cut by 5 bases, the J end by 7 bases, with 7 bases between. The CDR3 coding sequence is TGTGCCAGCAGCCCCTCTTATACGCAGTATTTT. It encodes CASSPSYTQYF. The variable domain in full, completed from reference TRBV7-2 and TRBJ2-3, reads GAGVSQSPSNKVTEKGKDVELRCDPISGHTALYWYRQSLGQGLEFLIYFQGNSAPDKSGLPSDRFSAERTGGSVSTLTIQRTQQEDSAVYLCASSPSYTQYFGPGTRLTVL.

For the CDR3, the DNA is TGTGCCAGCAGTTCATCCATCACTCTTAGCACAGATACGCAGTATTTT. This encodes CASSSSITLSTDTQYF. The rearrangement links TRBV27 to TRBJ2-3; D unclear. The germline V gene encodes CDR1 MNHEY and CDR2 SMNVEV (reference sequence). Trimming removed 4 bases at V and 0 bases at J, with 14 bases between. This CDR3 has 16 residues.

The chain uses TRBV5-1 and TRBJ2-3, with D tentatively TRBD1 or TRBD2 (5 bases each). Germline CDR1 is SGHRS and CDR2 is YFSETQ. The germline V and J ends were trimmed by 4 bases and 3 bases, with 21 bases remaining between them. CDR3 length equals 17 residues. CDR3 DNA: TGCGCCAGCAGCCCTGGACTTGGGCAAAGGGGAACAGATACGCAGTATTTT. Amino acid sequence: CASSPGLGQRGTDTQYF.

The chain joins TRBV19 to TRBJ2-7; D may be TRBD1 (5 bases). The germline gives CDR1 LNHDA, CDR2 SQIVND (reference sequence). The length of the CDR3 is 15 residues. Trimming removed 5 bases at V and 3 bases at J, with 17 bases between. CDR3 coding DNA: TGTGCCAGTAGTCCCCAGGGTGTTGGATACTACGAGCAGTACTTC. This gives the protein CASSPQGVGYYEQYF.

The rearrangement uses TRBV5-5 and TRBJ1-1; TRBD1 might be the D (5 bases). Germline lookup yields CDR1 SGHKS and CDR2 YYEKEE (reference sequence). The V end lost 3 bases, the J end lost 0 bases, and 18 bases lay between the germline ends. CDR3 length: 17 amino acids. CDR3 amino acids: CASSSLKGSALNTEAFF. DNA of the CDR3: TGTGCCAGCAGCTCGCTGAAGGGGTCGGCTCTGAACACTGAAGCTTTCTTT.

The rearrangement joins TRBV28 to TRBJ2-7, with 8 nucleotides matching TRBD2. V was clipped by 7 bases and J by 3 bases; unmatched bases: 11. Germline values: CDR1 MDHEN, CDR2 SYDVKM. The CDR3 is 15 residues long. The DNA for the CDR3 is TGTGCCAGCACAAAGCCGGGTAGCGGGATCTACGAGCAGTACTTC. Translating it yields CASTKPGSGIYEQYF.

For this clone: The sample holds other DNA sequences that translate to the same CDR3. V and J are TRBV6-1 and TRBJ2-5, with D maybe TRBD2 (6 bases). The length of the CDR3 is 14 residues. Germline CDR1 reads MNHNS; CDR2 reads SASEGT. V was trimmed by 6 bases and J by 2 bases, leaving 13 bases between them. The CDR3: CASRRDRLQETQYF. The CDR3 bases are TGTGCCAGCAGGCGGGACCGGCTTCAAGAGACCCAGTACTTC.

The chain employs TRBV7-9 and TRBJ1-2; 7 nucleotides agree with TRBD1. The V and J ends lost 3 bases and 14 bases, in that order; junction bases with no gene match: 9. The CDR3 runs 12 residues. Germline values: CDR1 SEHNR, CDR2 FQNEAQ (reference sequence). The CDR3 spells CASSLDSGGGTF. CDR3 coding DNA: TGTGCCAGCAGCTTGGATTCAGGGGGAGGTACCTTC.

The rearrangement uses TRBV28 and TRBJ2-6; D unclear. Deletions cut 5 bases from V and 0 bases from J, with 5 bases between. The V gene's germline CDR1 is MDHEN and CDR2 SYDVKM. The CDR3 runs to 14 residues. The CDR3: CASSTPSGANVLTF. The CDR3 DNA reads as TGTGCCAGCAGTACCCCCTCTGGGGCCAACGTCCTGACTTTC. The full variable domain, completed using reference TRBV28 and TRBJ2-6, is DVKVTQSSRYLVKRTGEKVFLECVQDMDHENMFWYRQDPGLGLRLIYFSYDVKMKEKGDIPEGYSVSREKKERFSLILESASTNQTSMYLCASSTPSGANVLTFGAGSRLTVL.

This chain uses TRBV19 with TRBJ1-5, with D hard to call. The CDR3 length is 16 residues. Trimming pared 0 bases from V and 3 bases from J, leaving 12 bases between. CDR1 and CDR2 from the germline V gene are LNHDA and SQIVND (reference sequence). As DNA, the CDR3 is TGTGCCAGTAGTATAGATTCAGGCAGAAACAATCAGCCCCAGCATTTT. The encoded protein is CASSIDSGRNNQPQHF.

The rearrangement links TRBV6-1 to TRBJ2-2, with 7 bases matching TRBD1. The length of the CDR3 is 15 residues. J was trimmed by 3 bases and V by 6 bases; bases with no gene match: 7. CDR1 is MNHNS, CDR2 SASEGT, per germline. CDR3 in DNA: TGTGCCAGCAGGAACCGGGACAGCTACACCGGGGAGCTGTTTTTT. Its protein is CASRNRDSYTGELFF.